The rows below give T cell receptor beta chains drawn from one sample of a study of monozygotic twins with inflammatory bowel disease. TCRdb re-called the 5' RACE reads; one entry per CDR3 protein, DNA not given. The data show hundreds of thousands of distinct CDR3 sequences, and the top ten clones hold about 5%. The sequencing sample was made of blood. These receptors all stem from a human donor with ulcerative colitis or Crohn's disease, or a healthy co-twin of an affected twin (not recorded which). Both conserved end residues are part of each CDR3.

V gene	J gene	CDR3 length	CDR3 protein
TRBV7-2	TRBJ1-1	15	CASSGDRTMNTEAFF
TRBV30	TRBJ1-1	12	CAWKTEDTEAFF
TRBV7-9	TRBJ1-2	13	CASSLQGNYGYTF
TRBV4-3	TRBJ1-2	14	CASSPEGGNYGYTF
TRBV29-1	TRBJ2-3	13	CSVAGNPTDTQYF
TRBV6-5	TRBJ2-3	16	CASSYSTYQSTDTQYF
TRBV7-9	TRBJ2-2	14	CASGLAANTGELFF
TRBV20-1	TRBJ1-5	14	CSARGIYSNQPQHF
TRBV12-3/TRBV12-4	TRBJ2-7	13	CASSLTDAYEHYF
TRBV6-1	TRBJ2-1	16	CASTIKLAGGPNEQFF
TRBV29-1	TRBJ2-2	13	CSVSNLNTGELFF
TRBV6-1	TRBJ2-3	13	CASGEGLIDTQYF
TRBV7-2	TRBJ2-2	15	CASSKGETRTGELFF
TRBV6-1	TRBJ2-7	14	CASSDRGATYEQYF
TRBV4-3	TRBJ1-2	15	CASSQVKRVNYGYTF
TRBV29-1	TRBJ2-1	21	CSVEAPRDREVVIGSYNEQFF
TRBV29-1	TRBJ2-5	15	CSVEGQREGQETQYF
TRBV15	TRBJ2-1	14	CATSSPSSYNEQFF
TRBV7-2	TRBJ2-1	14	CASGGLASYNEQFF
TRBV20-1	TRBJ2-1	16	CSARDPGGRAFNEQFF
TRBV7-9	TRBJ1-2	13	CASRRTGADGYTF
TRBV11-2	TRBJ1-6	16	CASSPWTGGYNSPLHF
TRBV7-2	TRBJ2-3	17	CASSLVGSGLGTDTQYF
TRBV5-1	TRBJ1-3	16	CASSPAGSRTGNTIYF
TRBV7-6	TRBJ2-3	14	CASSSLAGADTQYF
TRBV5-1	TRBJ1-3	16	CASSPADRGVGNTIYF
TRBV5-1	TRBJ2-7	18	CASSSGTGILRSSYEQYF
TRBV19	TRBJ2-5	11	CATMYQETQYF
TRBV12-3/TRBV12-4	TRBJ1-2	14	CASSLGNRGSARTF
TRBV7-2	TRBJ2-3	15	CASSQRGGFTDTQYF
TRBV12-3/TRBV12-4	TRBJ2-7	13	CASRDPLGYEQYF
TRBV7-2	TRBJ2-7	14	CASSAPGQGYEQYF
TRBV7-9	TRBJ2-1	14	CASSFMGGYNEQFF
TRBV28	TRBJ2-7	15	CASSPPSGGAYEQYF
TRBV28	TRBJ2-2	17	CASSLRTPILREGELFF
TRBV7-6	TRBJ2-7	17	CASSLDPGQVSSYEQYF
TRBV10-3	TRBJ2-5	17	CAISAGGRRVGEETQYF
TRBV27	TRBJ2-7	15	CASSARTSGSWEQYF
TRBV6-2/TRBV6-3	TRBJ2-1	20	CASSSRTSGGPRGSYNEQFF
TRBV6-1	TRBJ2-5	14	CASSRQGSTQTQYF
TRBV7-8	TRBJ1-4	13	CASSLSEGFKLFF
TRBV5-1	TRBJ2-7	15	CASSLATGKSYDQYF
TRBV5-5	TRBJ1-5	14	CASSLEIGAQPQHF
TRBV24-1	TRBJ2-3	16	CATSDLQTSGTDTQYF
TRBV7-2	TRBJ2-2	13	CAGSLDNTGELFF
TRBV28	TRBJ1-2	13	CASSRQNNYGYTF
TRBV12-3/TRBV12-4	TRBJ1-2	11	CASGRGGGYTF
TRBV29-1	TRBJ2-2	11	CSGGSTGELFF
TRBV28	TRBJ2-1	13	CASSPSSYNEQFF
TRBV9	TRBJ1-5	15	CASSPEFAGDQPQHF
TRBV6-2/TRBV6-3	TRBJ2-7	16	CVSIQGLAGPSYEQYF
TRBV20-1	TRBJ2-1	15	CSAITTSEAYNEQFF
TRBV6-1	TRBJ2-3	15	CASSSVAGGMDTQYF
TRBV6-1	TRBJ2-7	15	CASRGGVGVTYEQYF
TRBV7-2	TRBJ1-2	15	CASSLVGTGVYGYTF
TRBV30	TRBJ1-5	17	CAWSRVLGTGNYQPQHF
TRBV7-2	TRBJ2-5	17	CASSRGSRTGYQETQYF
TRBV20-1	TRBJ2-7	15	CSARDEPQQTYEQYF
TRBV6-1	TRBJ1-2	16	CASSEVSGAREQGYTF
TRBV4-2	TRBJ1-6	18	CASSQDRRGQGSNSPLHF